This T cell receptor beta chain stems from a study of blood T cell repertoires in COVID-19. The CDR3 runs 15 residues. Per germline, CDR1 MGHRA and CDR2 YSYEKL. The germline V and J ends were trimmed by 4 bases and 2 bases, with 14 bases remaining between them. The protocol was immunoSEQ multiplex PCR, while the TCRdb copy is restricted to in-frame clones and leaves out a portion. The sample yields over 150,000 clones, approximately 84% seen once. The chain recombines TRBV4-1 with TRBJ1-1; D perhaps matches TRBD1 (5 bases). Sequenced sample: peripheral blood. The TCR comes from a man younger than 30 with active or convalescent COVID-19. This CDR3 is CASSRDSIVNTEAFF. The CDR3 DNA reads TGCGCCAGCAGCCGGGACTCAATCGTTAACACTGAAGCTTTCTTT.